The text below deals with one T cell receptor (beta chain). The data are from a study of human T cells and chemical hapten exposure. Documented time point: healthy volunteer bleed at 2 weeks. From whole blood left unfractionated, total RNA was extracted. The library tagged individual cDNA molecules with unique molecular identifiers. TCRdb re-called the RACE reads through MiXCR, storing one row per CDR3 protein. The sample contains about 45,000 distinct CDR3 sequences, roughly 4.2% of which appear only once. This TCR was sampled from a human donor in good health. Some clones in this sample may be carry-over from other donors' samples. Material for sequencing was whole blood.

The chain's CDR3 is CASSLGGANEKLFF. DNA for the CDR3: TGCGCCAGCAGCTTGGGAGGGGCTAATGAAAAACTGTTTTTT. The gene calls are TRBV5-1 and TRBJ1-4, with D possibly matching TRBD1 (5 bases). The germline V gene has CDR1 SGHRS and CDR2 YFSETQ. The CDR3 has 14 amino acids. With 0 bases removed from V and 3 bases from J, the gap between germline ends came to 6 bases. Full variable domain (remainder filled in from reference TRBV5-1 and TRBJ1-4): KAGVTQTPRYLIKTRGQQVTLSCSPISGHRSVSWYQQTPGQGLQFLFEYFSETQRNKGNFPGRFSGRQFSNSRSEMNVSTLELGDSALYLCASSLGGANEKLFFGSGTQLSVL.